This is a list of T cell receptor beta chains from one sample in a study of OX40 agonist ivuxolimab in advanced cancers. Repertoires were generated with immunoSEQ multiplex PCR, while TCRdb's copy carries only in-frame clones and drops some. The table records 20,000 or so clones, roughly 82% of them present only once. Specimen: CD4+ or CD8+ T cells sorted from blood, collected in a trial of the OX40 agonist ivuxolimab. The receptors derive from an adult with an advanced solid tumor such as melanoma, head and neck, liver or kidney cancer. Both conserved end residues are part of each CDR3. The D gene is left open where the match is weak. The size entry is marked missing in some rows and otherwise reads once, few, many or a size class.

d_call | j_call | v_call | clone_size | cdr3_nt | cdr3_aa
TRBD2 | TRBJ2-7 | TRBV7-2 | - | TGTGCCAGCAGCTCGACTAGCGGGAGAACCTACGAGCAGTACTTC | CASSSTSGRTYEQYF
TRBD2 | TRBJ2-3 | TRBV5-1 | - | TGCGCCAGCAGCTTGGAGTCTAGCGGAAGCACAGATACGCAGTATTTT | CASSLESSGSTDTQYF
- | TRBJ2-2 | TRBV7-7 | - | TGTGCCAGCAGCTTTCGGCCCTCCTTCTCCTCGTCCACCGGGGAGCTGTTTTTT | CASSFRPSFSSSTGELFF
TRBD2 | TRBJ2-5 | TRBV7-3 | - | TGTGCCAGCAGCCCGTTCGGCGGGAGCGGGGAGACCCAGTACTTC | CASSPFGGSGETQYF
- | TRBJ2-1 | TRBV7-2 | - | TGTGCCAGCAGCTTAGAAGACCACTCCTACAATGAGCAGTTCTTC | CASSLEDHSYNEQFF
- | TRBJ2-5 | TRBV5-1 | - | TGCGCCAGCAGCTTGTCGGGAGTCAATCAAGAGACCCAGTACTTC | CASSLSGVNQETQYF
- | TRBJ1-6 | TRBV5-4 | - | TGTGCCAGCAGCTGGGGGAGGGAGTATAATTCACCCCTCCACTTT | CASSWGREYNSPLHF
- | TRBJ2-3 | TRBV10-1 | - | TGCGCCAGCAGTGAGTCGATGGGGTTGGATACGCAGTATTTT | CASSESMGLDTQYF
- | TRBJ2-5 | TRBV14 | few | TGTGCCAGCAGCCCCCAGGGTGAGACCCAGTACTTC | CASSPQGETQYF
- | TRBJ2-7 | TRBV9 | - | TGTGCCAGCAGCCCCTACCGGGGGCCGTTTTACGAGCAGTACTTC | CASSPYRGPFYEQYF
TRBD1 | TRBJ2-7 | TRBV27 | - | TGTGCCAGCAGTCCAGACAGGGTAAGCTCCTACGAGCAGTACTTC | CASSPDRVSSYEQYF
- | TRBJ2-2 | TRBV6-5 | - | TGTGCCAGCCGGGACCCGAACACCGGGGAGCTGTTTTTT | CASRDPNTGELFF
- | TRBJ2-3 | TRBV28 | - | TGTGCCAGCAGTTGGACCACAGATACGCAGTATTTT | CASSWTTDTQYF
TRBD1 | TRBJ1-2 | TRBV7-9 | - | TGTGCCAGCAGCGTAGGGGGCTCTGGCTACACCTTC | CASSVGGSGYTF
- | TRBJ1-5 | TRBV30 | - | TGTGCCTGGAGTGGACAGTCGAATCAGCCCCAGCATTTT | CAWSGQSNQPQHF
- | TRBJ1-1 | TRBV9 | few | TGTGCCAGCAGCCTTTCGGTGAACACTGAAGCTTTCTTT | CASSLSVNTEAFF
- | TRBJ1-1 | TRBV21-1 | - | TGTGCCAGCAGCGCATACGAGGAGGGGACATGGGGGGAAGCTTTCTTT | CASSAYEEGTWGEAFF
- | TRBJ1-2 | TRBV6-1 | - | TGTGCCAGCAGGGAGACAGAACTTAACTATGGCTACACCTTC | CASRETELNYGYTF
- | TRBJ1-2 | TRBV14 | - | TGTGCCAGCAGCGCGTCCAGGGTGTCCTATGGCTACACCTTC | CASSASRVSYGYTF
- | TRBJ2-5 | TRBV23-1 | once | TGCGCCAGCAGTCAATCGGGGCAGGGGAAAGAGACCCAGTACTTC | CASSQSGQGKETQYF
TRBD1 | TRBJ2-7 | TRBV7-3 | - | TGTGCCAGCAGCTTGGGGACAGGGCCAGACGAGCAGTACTTC | CASSLGTGPDEQYF
TRBD1 | TRBJ1-5 | TRBV7-2 | - | TGTGCCAGCAGGGGGGCCGGGACAGGATTTCAGCCCCAGCATTTT | CASRGAGTGFQPQHF